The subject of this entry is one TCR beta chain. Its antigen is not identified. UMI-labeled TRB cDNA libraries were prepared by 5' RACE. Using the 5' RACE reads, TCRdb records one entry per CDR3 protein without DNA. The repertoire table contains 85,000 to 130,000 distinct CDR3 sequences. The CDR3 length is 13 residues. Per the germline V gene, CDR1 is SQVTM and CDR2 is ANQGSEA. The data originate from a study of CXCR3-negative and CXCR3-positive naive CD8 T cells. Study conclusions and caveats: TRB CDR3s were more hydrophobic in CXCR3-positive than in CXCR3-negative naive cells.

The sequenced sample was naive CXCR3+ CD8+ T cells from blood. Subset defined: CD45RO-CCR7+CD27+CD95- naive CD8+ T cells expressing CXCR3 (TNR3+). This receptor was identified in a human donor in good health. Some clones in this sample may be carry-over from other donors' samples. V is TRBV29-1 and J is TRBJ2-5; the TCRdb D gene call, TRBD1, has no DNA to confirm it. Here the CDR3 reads CSVEDEGGETQYF.